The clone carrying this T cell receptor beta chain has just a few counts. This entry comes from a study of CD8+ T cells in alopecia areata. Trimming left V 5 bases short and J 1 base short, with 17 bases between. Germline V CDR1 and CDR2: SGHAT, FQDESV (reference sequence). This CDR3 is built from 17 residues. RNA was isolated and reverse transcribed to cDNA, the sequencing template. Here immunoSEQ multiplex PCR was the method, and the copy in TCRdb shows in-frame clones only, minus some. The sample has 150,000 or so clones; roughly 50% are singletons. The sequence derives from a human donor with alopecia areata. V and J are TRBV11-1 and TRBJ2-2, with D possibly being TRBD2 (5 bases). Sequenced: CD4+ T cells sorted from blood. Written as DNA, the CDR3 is TGTGCCAGCAGCCCTAGTACTTGGGAGAGGAACACCGGGGAGCTGTTTTTT. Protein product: CASSPSTWERNTGELFF.